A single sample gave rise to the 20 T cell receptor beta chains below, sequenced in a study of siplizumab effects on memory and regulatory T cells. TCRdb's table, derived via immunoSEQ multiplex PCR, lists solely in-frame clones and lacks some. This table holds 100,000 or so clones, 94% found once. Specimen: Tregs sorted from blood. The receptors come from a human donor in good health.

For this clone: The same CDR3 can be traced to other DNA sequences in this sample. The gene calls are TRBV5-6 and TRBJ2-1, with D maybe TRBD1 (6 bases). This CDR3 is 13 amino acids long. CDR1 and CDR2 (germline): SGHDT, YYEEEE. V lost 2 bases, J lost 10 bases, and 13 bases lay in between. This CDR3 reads CASSFGQGNEQFF. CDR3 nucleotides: TGTGCCAGCAGCTTCGGCCAGGGGAACGAGCAGTTCTTC.

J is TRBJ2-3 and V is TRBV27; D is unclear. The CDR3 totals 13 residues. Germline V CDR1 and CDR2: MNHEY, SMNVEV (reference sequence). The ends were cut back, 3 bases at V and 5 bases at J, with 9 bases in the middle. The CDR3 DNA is TGTGCCAGCAGTTTTTTTGGTTTAGATACGCAGTATTTT. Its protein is CASSFFGLDTQYF.

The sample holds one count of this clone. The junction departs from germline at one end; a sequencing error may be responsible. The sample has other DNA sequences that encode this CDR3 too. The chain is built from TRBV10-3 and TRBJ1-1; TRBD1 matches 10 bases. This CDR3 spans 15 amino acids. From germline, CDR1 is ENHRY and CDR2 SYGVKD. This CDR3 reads CAISEPGQGSTEAFF. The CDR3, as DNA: TGTGCTATCAGTGAACCGGGACAGGGGTCCACTGAAGCTTTCTTT.

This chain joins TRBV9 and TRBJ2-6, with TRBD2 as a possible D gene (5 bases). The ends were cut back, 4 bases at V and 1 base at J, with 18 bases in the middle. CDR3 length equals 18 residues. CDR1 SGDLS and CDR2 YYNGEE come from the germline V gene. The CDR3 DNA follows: TGTGCCAGCAGCCAAACACCGGACTCAGGTTCTGGGGCCAACGTCCTGACTTTC. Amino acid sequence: CASSQTPDSGSGANVLTF.

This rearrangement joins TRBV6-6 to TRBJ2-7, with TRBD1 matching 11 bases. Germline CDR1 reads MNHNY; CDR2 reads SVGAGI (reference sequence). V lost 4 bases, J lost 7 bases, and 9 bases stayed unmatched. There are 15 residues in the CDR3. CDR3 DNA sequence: TGTGCCAGCAGTTTCCGGACAGGGGGCGCAGGGGAGCAGTACTTC. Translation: CASSFRTGGAGEQYF.

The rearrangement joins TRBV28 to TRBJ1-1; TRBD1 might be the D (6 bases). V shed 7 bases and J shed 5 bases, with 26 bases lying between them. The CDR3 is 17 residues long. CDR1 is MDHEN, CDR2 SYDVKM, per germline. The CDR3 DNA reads TGTGCCAGCACCTTTTCCCGTTACAGGGTTGAATGGACTGAAGCTTTCTTT. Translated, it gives CASTFSRYRVEWTEAFF.

The CDR3 loop is CASSTTSGYNEQFF. In nucleotides, the CDR3 is TGCGCCAGCAGCACCACTAGCGGATACAATGAGCAGTTCTTC. This chain links TRBV5-1 with TRBJ2-1; TRBD2 agrees at 8 bases. The CDR3 is 14 residues long. The germline gives CDR1 SGHRS, CDR2 YFSETQ. V lost 4 bases and J lost 4; bases outside the gene matches: 4. The entire variable domain, with the rest obtained from reference TRBV5-1 and TRBJ2-1, is as follows: KAGVTQTPRYLIKTRGQQVTLSCSPISGHRSVSWYQQTPGQGLQFLFEYFSETQRNKGNFPGRFSGRQFSNSRSEMNVSTLELGDSALYLCASSTTSGYNEQFFGPGTRLTVL.

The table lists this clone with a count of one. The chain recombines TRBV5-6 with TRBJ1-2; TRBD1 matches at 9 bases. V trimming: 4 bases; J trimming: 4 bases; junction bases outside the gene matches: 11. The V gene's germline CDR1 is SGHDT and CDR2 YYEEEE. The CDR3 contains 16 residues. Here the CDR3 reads CASSKDNRGLIYGYTF. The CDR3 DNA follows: TGTGCCAGCAGCAAGGACAACAGGGGGCTTATCTATGGCTACACCTTC.

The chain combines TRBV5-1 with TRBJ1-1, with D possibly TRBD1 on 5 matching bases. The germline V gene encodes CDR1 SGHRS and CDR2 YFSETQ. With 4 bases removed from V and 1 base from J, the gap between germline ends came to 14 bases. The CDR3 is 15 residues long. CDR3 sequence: CASSEPGRTNTEAFF. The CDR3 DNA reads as TGCGCCAGCAGCGAACCGGGACGGACGAACACTGAAGCTTTCTTT.

The CDR3 DNA reads as TGTGCCAGCAGTAACGACTTGAACACCGGGGAGCTGTTTTTT. Translated: CASSNDLNTGELFF. This rearrangement joins TRBV6-5 to TRBJ2-2; the D is unclear. Trimming left V 5 bases short and J 1 base short, with 8 bases between. CDR3 length equals 14 residues. Germline V lookup: CDR1 MNHEY, CDR2 SVGAGI.

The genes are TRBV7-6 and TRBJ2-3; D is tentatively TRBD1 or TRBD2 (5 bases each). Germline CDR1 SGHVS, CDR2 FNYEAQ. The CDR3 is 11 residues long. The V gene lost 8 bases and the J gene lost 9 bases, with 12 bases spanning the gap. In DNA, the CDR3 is TGTGCCAGCGCCGGTGAGGGGACGCAGTATTTT. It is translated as CASAGEGTQYF.

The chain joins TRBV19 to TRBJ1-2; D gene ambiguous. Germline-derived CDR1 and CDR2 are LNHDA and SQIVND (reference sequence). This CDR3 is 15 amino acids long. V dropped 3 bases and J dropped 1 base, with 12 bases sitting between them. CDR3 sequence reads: CASSIRGPLNYGYTF. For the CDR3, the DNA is TGTGCCAGTAGTATTAGAGGGCCGCTTAACTATGGCTACACCTTC.

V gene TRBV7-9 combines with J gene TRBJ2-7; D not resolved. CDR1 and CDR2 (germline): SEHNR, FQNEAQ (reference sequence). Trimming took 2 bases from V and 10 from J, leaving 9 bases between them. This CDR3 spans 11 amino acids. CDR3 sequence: CASSLRVIQYF. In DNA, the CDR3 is TGTGCCAGCAGCTTACGGGTTATACAGTACTTC.

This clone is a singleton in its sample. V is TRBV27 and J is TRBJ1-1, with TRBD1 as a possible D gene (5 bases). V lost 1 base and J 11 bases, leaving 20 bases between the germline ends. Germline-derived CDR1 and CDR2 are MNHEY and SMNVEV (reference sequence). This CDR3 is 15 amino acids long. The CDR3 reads CASSLYKTGTVDAFF. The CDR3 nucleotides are TGTGCCAGCAGTTTATACAAAACGGGGACGGTCGATGCTTTCTTT.

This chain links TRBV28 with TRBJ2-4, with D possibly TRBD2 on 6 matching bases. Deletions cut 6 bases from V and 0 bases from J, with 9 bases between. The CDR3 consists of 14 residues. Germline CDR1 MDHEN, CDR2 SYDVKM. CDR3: CASSPGLAKNIQYF. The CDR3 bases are TGTGCCAGCAGCCCGGGACTAGCCAAAAACATTCAGTACTTC.

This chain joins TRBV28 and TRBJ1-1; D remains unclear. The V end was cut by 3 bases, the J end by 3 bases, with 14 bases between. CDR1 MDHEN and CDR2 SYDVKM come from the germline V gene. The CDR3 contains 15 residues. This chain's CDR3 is CASSFQKTPHTEAFF. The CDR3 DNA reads TGTGCCAGCAGTTTCCAGAAAACTCCGCACACTGAAGCTTTCTTT.

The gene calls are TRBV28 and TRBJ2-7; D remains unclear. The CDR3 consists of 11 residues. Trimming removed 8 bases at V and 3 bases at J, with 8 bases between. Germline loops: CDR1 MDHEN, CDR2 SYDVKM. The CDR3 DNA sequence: TGTGCCAGCGTTGGGGTCTACGAGCAGTACTTC. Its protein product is CASVGVYEQYF.

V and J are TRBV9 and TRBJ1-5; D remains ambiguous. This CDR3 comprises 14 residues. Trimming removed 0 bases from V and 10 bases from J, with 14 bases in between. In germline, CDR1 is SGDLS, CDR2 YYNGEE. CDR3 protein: CASSVGSHLSPQHF. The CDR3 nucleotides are TGTGCCAGCAGCGTAGGCAGCCACCTTAGCCCCCAGCATTTT.

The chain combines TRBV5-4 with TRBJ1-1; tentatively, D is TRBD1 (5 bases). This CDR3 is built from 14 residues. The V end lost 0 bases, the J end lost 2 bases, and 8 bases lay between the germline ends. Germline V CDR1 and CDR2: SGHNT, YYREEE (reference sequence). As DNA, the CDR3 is TGTGCCAGCAGCTTGGCTGGGGCCAACACTGAAGCTTTCTTT. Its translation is CASSLAGANTEAFF.

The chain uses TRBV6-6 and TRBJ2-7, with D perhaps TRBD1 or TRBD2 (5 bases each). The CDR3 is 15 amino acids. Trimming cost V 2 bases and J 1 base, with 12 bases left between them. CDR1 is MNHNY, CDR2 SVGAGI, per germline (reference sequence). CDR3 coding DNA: TGTGCCAGCAGTTACGGGGGAACTCTTTCCTACGAGCAGTACTTC. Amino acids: CASSYGGTLSYEQYF.